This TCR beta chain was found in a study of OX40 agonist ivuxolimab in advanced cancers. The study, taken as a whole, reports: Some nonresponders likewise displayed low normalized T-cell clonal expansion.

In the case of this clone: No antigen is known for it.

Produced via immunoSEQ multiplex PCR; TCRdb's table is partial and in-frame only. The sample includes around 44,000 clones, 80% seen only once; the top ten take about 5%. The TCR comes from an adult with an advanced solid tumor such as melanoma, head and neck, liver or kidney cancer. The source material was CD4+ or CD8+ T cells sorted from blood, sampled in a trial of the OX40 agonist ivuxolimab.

The CDR3 region is CASSSRQGLNTEAFF. As DNA, the CDR3 is TGTGCCAGCTCATCAAGACAGGGCCTGAACACTGAAGCTTTCTTT. The chain has TRBV18 and TRBJ1-1, with 7 nucleotides matching TRBD1. V dropped 5 bases and J dropped 0; count of bases not matched to a gene: 6. The CDR3 runs to 15 residues. Germline V gene sequence: CDR1 KGHSH, CDR2 LQKENI.